Below are 28 T cell receptor beta chains sequenced from a single sample in a study of beta chain features in type 1 diabetes. General study findings and limits: Within each of all four CD4+ subsets, Type 1 diabetes patients had TCRB CDR3s that were moderately but significantly shorter.

What these receptors recognize is not known. All of the isolated RNA was reverse transcribed, so expressed TCRB transcripts were sequenced. Using immunoSEQ multiplex PCR, the repertoire was profiled, and TCRdb retains in-frame clones only, with some absent. The sample contains 300,000 or so clones, about 13% of which appear only once. Sequenced: naive CD4+ T cells from blood. The receptors stem from a woman younger than 30 with type 1 diabetes.

The chain joins TRBV18 to TRBJ2-1; 8 bases are shared with TRBD2. V lost 3 bases and J lost 6; bases outside the gene matches: 13. The CDR3 consists of 17 residues. Germline lookup yields CDR1 KGHSH and CDR2 LQKENI. The chain's CDR3 is CASSPSGGTSRVNEQFF. CDR3 nucleotides: TGTGCCAGCTCACCCTCGGGTGGGACTAGTAGGGTCAATGAGCAGTTCTTC.

The chain uses TRBV19 and TRBJ2-1, with 12 bases that match TRBD2. This CDR3 region has 16 residues. Trimming cost V 7 bases and J 2 bases; bases outside gene matches: 6. Germline V gene sequence: CDR1 LNHDA, CDR2 SQIVND (reference sequence). As DNA, the CDR3 is TGTGCCAGTACCTCCAGACTAGCGGGAGCCTACAATGAGCAGTTCTTC. Translated: CASTSRLAGAYNEQFF.

The chain is built from TRBV5-1 and TRBJ2-3; 9 bases line up with TRBD2. The germline V gene encodes CDR1 SGHRS and CDR2 YFSETQ. The CDR3 sequence is 16 residues long. The junction had 5 bases not matched to a gene; V was cut back by 1 base and J by 2 bases. CDR3 sequence reads: CASSLLAGGNTDTQYF. The CDR3 DNA follows: TGCGCCAGCAGCTTGTTGGCGGGAGGGAACACAGATACGCAGTATTTT.

The rearrangement joins TRBV30 to TRBJ1-1; D gene unclear. V lost 2 bases and J 0 bases, leaving 13 bases between the germline ends. This CDR3 spans 15 amino acids. The germline CDR1 and CDR2 sequences are GTSNPN and SVGIG (reference sequence). Here the CDR3 DNA reads TGTGCCTGGAGTTTTTCCGAGCTTATGAACACTGAAGCTTTCTTT. Translation: CAWSFSELMNTEAFF. The full variable domain, its missing parts supplied by reference TRBV30 and TRBJ1-1, is SQTIHQWPATLVQPVGSPLSLECTVEGTSNPNLYWYRQAAGRGLQLLFYSVGIGQISSEVPQNLSASRPQDRQFILSSKKLLLSDSGFYLCAWSFSELMNTEAFFGQGTRLTVV.

This rearrangement joins TRBV30 to TRBJ2-4, with TRBD2 identical over 9 bases. The CDR3 is 14 amino acids. J lost 8 bases, V lost 0 bases, and 5 bases had no gene match. Germline V gives CDR1 GTSNPN, CDR2 SVGIG (reference sequence). CDR3 loop: CAWSVDSGRHIQYF. DNA of the CDR3: TGTGCCTGGAGTGTTGATAGCGGGAGACACATTCAGTACTTC.

The chain combines TRBV7-9 with TRBJ2-7; TRBD2 might be the D (6 bases). The V gene lost 5 bases and the J gene lost 6 bases, with 11 bases spanning the gap. The CDR3 is made up of 12 amino acids. Germline-derived CDR1 and CDR2 are SEHNR and FQNEAQ (reference sequence). The CDR3 DNA reads TGTGCCAGCAGCCCAAGGAGGGGCGAGCAGTACGTC. It is translated as CASSPRRGEQYV.

This clone was picked up a small number of times. This chain joins TRBV5-1 and TRBJ2-7; 9 nucleotides match TRBD2. Germline V gives CDR1 SGHRS, CDR2 YFSETQ. V lost 4 bases and J lost 2; bases outside the gene matches: 10. The CDR3 contains 16 residues. CDR3 in DNA: TGCGCCAGCAGCCCCATCATAGCGGGAGTTGCCTACGAGCAGTACTTC. Amino acid sequence: CASSPIIAGVAYEQYF. Together with reference TRBV5-1 and TRBJ2-7, the CDR3 gives the full variable domain: KAGVTQTPRYLIKTRGQQVTLSCSPISGHRSVSWYQQTPGQGLQFLFEYFSETQRNKGNFPGRFSGRQFSNSRSEMNVSTLELGDSALYLCASSPIIAGVAYEQYFGPGTRLTVT.

This clone was counted between two and nine times. The chain uses TRBV7-9 and TRBJ1-5; no reliable D call. Germline V gene sequence: CDR1 SEHNR, CDR2 FQNEAQ (reference sequence). Trimming stripped 5 bases from V and 5 bases from J, with 10 bases between. The CDR3 totals 13 residues. CDR3 coding DNA: TGTGCCAGCAGCCCGCGAGAATATCAGCCCCAGCATTTT. Protein sequence: CASSPREYQPQHF.

This chain joins TRBV7-3 and TRBJ2-2; tentatively, D is TRBD1 (5 bases). V was shortened by 0 bases and J by 4 bases, with 9 bases between the two germline ends. Germline values: CDR1 SGHTA, CDR2 FQGTGA. The CDR3 has 15 amino acids. The CDR3 bases are TGTGCCAGCAGCTTAACCGCAGGGCTCACCGGGGAGCTGTTTTTT. Protein sequence: CASSLTAGLTGELFF. Full variable domain (remainder filled in from reference TRBV7-3 and TRBJ2-2): GAGVSQTPSNKVTEKGKYVELRCDPISGHTALYWYRQSLGQGPEFLIYFQGTGAADDSGLPNDRFFAVRPEGSVSTLKIQRTERGDSAVYLCASSLTAGLTGELFFGEGSRLTVL.

This clone has a handful of counts. The gene calls are TRBV27 and TRBJ2-3, with TRBD1 as a possible D gene (6 bases). Germline V lookup: CDR1 MNHEY, CDR2 SMNVEV (reference sequence). Trimming pared 2 bases from V and 6 bases from J, leaving 21 bases between. The CDR3 length is 17 residues. The DNA for the CDR3 is TGTGCCAGCAGTTTAATATGGGACACCATCTCGCACGATACGCAGTATTTT. The encoded protein is CASSLIWDTISHDTQYF.

The V call is TRBV18, the J call TRBJ2-1, with D possibly TRBD2 on 6 matching bases. CDR1 KGHSH and CDR2 LQKENI come from the germline V gene. The ends were cut back, 6 bases at V and 9 bases at J, with 6 bases in the middle. CDR3 length: 10 residues. CDR3 amino acids: CASSGGEQFF. Written as DNA, the CDR3 is TGTGCCAGCTCCGGGGGTGAGCAGTTCTTC.

The CDR3 protein is CASSPTPPGGAVNIQYF. CDR3 sequence (DNA): TGTGCCAGTAGTCCAACCCCTCCGGGGGGGGCTGTCAACATTCAGTACTTC. The chain couples TRBV19 to TRBJ2-4, with TRBD2 matching over 8 bases. V shed 5 bases, J shed 7 bases, and the junction held 16 bases outside the gene matches. The CDR3 is 17 amino acids. Germline V CDR1 and CDR2: LNHDA, SQIVND (reference sequence). The complete variable domain, with remaining parts taken from reference TRBV19 and TRBJ2-4, reads DGGITQSPKYLFRKEGQNVTLSCEQNLNHDAMYWYRQDPGQGLRLIYYSQIVNDFQKGDIAEGYSVSREKKESFPLTVTSAQKNPTAFYLCASSPTPPGGAVNIQYFGAGTRLSVL.

This clone has only a few counts. V is TRBV29-1 and J is TRBJ1-1, with D possibly being TRBD1 (6 bases). Trimming removed 4 bases from V and 3 bases from J, with 18 bases in between. The CDR3 loop spans 15 amino acids. Germline assignment: CDR1 SQVTM and CDR2 ANQGSEA. In DNA form, the CDR3 reads TGCAGCGTTGGGAGAGGAACAGGGATTCACACTGAAGCTTTCTTT. Protein product: CSVGRGTGIHTEAFF.

This chain links TRBV27 with TRBJ1-1; D may be TRBD1 (6 bases). Per the germline V gene, CDR1 is MNHEY and CDR2 is SMNVEV (reference sequence). The CDR3 has 14 amino acids. With 6 bases removed from V and 5 bases from J, the gap between germline ends came to 16 bases. Here the CDR3 reads CASSRPGVRTEAFF. DNA for the CDR3: TGTGCCAGCAGCCGACCAGGGGTAAGGACTGAAGCTTTCTTT.

This clone was observed a few times. This CDR3 is CASSPDRDEQYF. Here the CDR3 DNA reads TGTGCCAGCAGTCCCGACAGGGACGAGCAGTACTTC. The chain couples TRBV28 to TRBJ2-7, with 7 bases matching TRBD1. The CDR3 covers 12 residues. Germline V gene sequence: CDR1 MDHEN, CDR2 SYDVKM. After removal of 5 bases from V and 5 bases from J, the junction contained 3 bases not matched to a gene. Using reference TRBV28 and TRBJ2-7 for the parts outside the CDR3, the full variable domain is DVKVTQSSRYLVKRTGEKVFLECVQDMDHENMFWYRQDPGLGLRLIYFSYDVKMKEKGDIPEGYSVSREKKERFSLILESASTNQTSMYLCASSPDRDEQYFGPGTRLTVT.

This chain connects TRBV30 to TRBJ2-5; 7 nucleotides line up with TRBD1. CDR3 length: 15 amino acids. The ends lost 0 bases at V and 5 bases at J; junction bases unmatched: 9. The germline V gene has CDR1 GTSNPN and CDR2 SVGIG (reference sequence). CDR3 amino acids: CAWSVWTGLRETQYF. CDR3 nucleotides: TGTGCCTGGAGTGTATGGACAGGCCTCCGGGAGACCCAGTACTTC.

This clone was detected a few times. The V call is TRBV27, the J call TRBJ1-5; D not certain. With 2 bases removed from V and 2 bases from J, the gap between germline ends came to 10 bases. Germline values: CDR1 MNHEY, CDR2 SMNVEV (reference sequence). The CDR3 extends over 15 amino acids. CDR3 protein: CASSLGSEGNQPQHF. The CDR3 region has the DNA TGTGCCAGCAGTTTAGGGTCGGAGGGCAATCAGCCCCAGCATTTT.

As concerns this clone: This specimen includes other DNA sequences encoding the same CDR3. The rearrangement uses TRBV7-2 and TRBJ2-3; the D gene is possibly TRBD2 (6 bases). The CDR3 runs to 14 residues. V lost 0 bases and J 4 bases, leaving 8 bases between the germline ends. Germline values: CDR1 SGHTA, CDR2 FQGNSA. The CDR3 reads CASSLAGGADTQYF. CDR3 in DNA: TGTGCCAGCAGCTTAGCGGGAGGCGCAGATACGCAGTATTTT.

This clone was observed a few times. Other DNA sequences from this sample encode an identical CDR3 as well. J is TRBJ1-1 and V is TRBV5-1; tentatively, D is TRBD1 (6 bases). Trimming cost V 4 bases and J 5 bases, with 12 bases left between them. This CDR3 comprises 13 residues. Per the germline V gene, CDR1 is SGHRS and CDR2 is YFSETQ. DNA for the CDR3: TGCGCCAGCAGCCCAGGACAGATGACTGAAGCTTTCTTT. Its translation is CASSPGQMTEAFF.

The table lists this clone with a few counts. The gene calls are TRBV7-9 and TRBJ2-7; perhaps TRBD1 as D (5 bases). The CDR3 sequence is 15 residues long. Germline CDR1 and CDR2: SEHNR and FQNEAQ (reference sequence). V was shortened by 1 base and J by 5 bases, with 15 bases between the two germline ends. CDR3 sequence: CASSLGGRVGDEQYF. CDR3 DNA sequence: TGTGCCAGCAGCTTAGGAGGCAGGGTAGGCGACGAGCAGTACTTC.

There are a few counts of this clone. The chain recombines TRBV19 with TRBJ1-5; D is ambiguous. Germline V CDR1 and CDR2: LNHDA, SQIVND (reference sequence). V lost 1 base and J 6 bases, leaving 10 bases between the germline ends. This CDR3 spans 14 amino acids. The CDR3 sequence is CASSIGQVGQPQHF. CDR3 nucleotide sequence: TGTGCCAGTAGTATAGGCCAGGTGGGTCAGCCCCAGCATTTT.

This clone appeared a few times. CDR3: CASSYGDRGPYGYTF. Here the CDR3 DNA reads TGTGCCAGCAGTTACGGGGACAGGGGGCCTTATGGCTACACCTTC. The chain combines TRBV6-5 with TRBJ1-2; 12 bases line up with TRBD1. J gave up 5 bases and V 2 bases, and 3 bases lay outside the gene matches. The CDR3 totals 15 residues. Germline CDR1 MNHEY, CDR2 SVGAGI.

This chain joins TRBV11-3 and TRBJ2-7; TRBD1 aligns across 10 bases. The ends lost 4 bases at V and 6 bases at J; junction bases unmatched: 15. CDR3 length: 17 amino acids. The V gene's germline CDR1 is SGHNT and CDR2 YENEEA. CDR3 sequence reads: CASSSADSGTGAPEQYV. The CDR3 nucleotides read TGTGCCAGCAGCTCCGCTGACTCCGGGACAGGGGCCCCCGAGCAGTACGTC.

The chain combines TRBV7-6 with TRBJ1-1; TRBD1 matches 7 bases. The V and J ends lost 4 bases and 4 bases, in that order; junction bases with no gene match: 3. The CDR3 consists of 13 residues. CDR1 and CDR2 (germline): SGHVS, FNYEAQ. In nucleotides, the CDR3 is TGTGCCAGCAGCTCCGGGACAGCCACTGAAGCTTTCTTT. It translates to CASSSGTATEAFF.

This rearrangement joins TRBV9 to TRBJ2-1; D gene unclear. The V end lost 3 bases, the J end lost 7 bases, and 11 bases lay between the germline ends. Germline V gives CDR1 SGDLS, CDR2 YYNGEE. This CDR3 region has 13 residues. Here the CDR3 reads CASSGGPQNEQFF. In nucleotides, the CDR3 is TGTGCCAGCAGCGGAGGTCCCCAAAATGAGCAGTTCTTC.

This clone has a handful of counts. V is TRBV19 and J is TRBJ2-1; D not certain. The CDR3 sequence is 13 residues long. Trimming removed 6 bases from V and 2 bases from J, with 8 bases in between. Germline loops: CDR1 LNHDA, CDR2 SQIVND (reference sequence). The CDR3: CASSSTAYNEQFF. Here the CDR3 DNA reads TGTGCCAGTAGCTCGACTGCCTACAATGAGCAGTTCTTC.

This clone was detected a few times. The V call is TRBV9, the J call TRBJ2-2, with D possibly being TRBD2 (7 bases). The CDR3 contains 18 residues. The germline V and J ends were trimmed by 4 bases and 0 bases, with 19 bases remaining between them. In germline, CDR1 is SGDLS, CDR2 YYNGEE. In DNA form, the CDR3 reads TGTGCCAGCAGCTCACCCGGGGGCGGGAGTGCGAACACCGGGGAGCTGTTTTTT. Translating gives CASSSPGGGSANTGELFF.

The rearrangement uses TRBV18 and TRBJ2-5, with 9 bases identical to TRBD1. The length of the CDR3 is 15 residues. Germline V lookup: CDR1 KGHSH, CDR2 LQKENI. V gave up 6 bases and J gave up 0 bases; unmatched junction bases: 5. The CDR3 sequence: CASSPGQGHQETQYF. The DNA for the CDR3 is TGTGCCAGCTCTCCCGGACAGGGGCACCAAGAGACCCAGTACTTC.